This T cell receptor beta chain was recovered during a study of long-term antiretroviral therapy in people with HIV. Study-wide results and limits: Whichever time point was examined, clones expanded before ART dominated the repertoire.

Survey-level resolution applied to immunoSEQ assay v3.0. The repertoire was sequenced with immunoSEQ multiplex PCR; TCRdb's copy has only in-frame clones and lacks some. The table includes under 35,000 clones, 94% detected once. This CDR3 region has 13 residues. Germline values: CDR1 KGHSH, CDR2 LQKENI. The V end lost 1 base, the J end lost 8 bases, and 11 bases lay between the germline ends. Treated in the United States were all of the participants with HIV. Concerning this clone: As yet, its antigen is unknown.

The input for sequencing was unsorted PBMCs, taken approximately 5 years after starting antiretroviral therapy. The receptor's source is a woman aged 50 to 60 with HIV. This rearrangement joins TRBV18 to TRBJ1-2; no definite D call. CDR3 bases: TGTGCCAGCTCACCACGAGTCACGGAAGGCTACACCTTC. It yields the protein CASSPRVTEGYTF.